The 30 T cell receptor beta chains given below trace back to one sample, sequenced in a study of identical twins. TCRdb fed the 5' RACE reads into MiXCR, producing one record per CDR3 protein. The data hold about 530,000 distinct CDR3 sequences, with approximately 20% observed a single time. The data also belong to a second study, concerning yellow fever vaccine responses in identical twins.

The specimen was CD4+ T cells sorted from blood. These receptors all stem from a woman between 18 and 29 years old in good health.

This chain connects TRBV24-1 to TRBJ2-1; D may be TRBD1 or TRBD2 (7 bases each). Germline CDR1 and CDR2: KGHDR and SFDVKD. V lost 8 bases to trimming and J lost 0 bases, with 13 bases between them. The CDR3 has 15 residues. In nucleotides, the CDR3 is TGTGCCACCACAGGGGGGGACAGCTCCTACAATGAGCAGTTCTTC. It codes for CATTGGDSSYNEQFF.

This clonotype was observed a single time. This chain joins TRBV2 and TRBJ2-1; 12 bases map to TRBD2. V dropped 5 bases and J dropped 7; count of bases not matched to a gene: 9. This CDR3 region has 16 residues. Germline V gene lookup returns CDR1 SNHLY and CDR2 FYNNEI. Here the CDR3 reads CASSNRLAGVGNEQFF. DNA for the CDR3: TGTGCCAGCAGTAATAGACTAGCGGGAGTGGGGAATGAGCAGTTCTTC.

This rearrangement joins TRBV28 to TRBJ1-1; 9 bases match TRBD1. CDR3 length: 14 amino acids. The V gene's germline CDR1 is MDHEN and CDR2 SYDVKM. The trim removed 2 bases at V and 11 bases at J, leaving 9 bases unmatched. CDR3 nucleotides: TGTGCCAGCAGTTTAGGGTTGGGACAGGGACTGGCTTTCTTT. Its protein is CASSLGLGQGLAFF.

The chain employs TRBV5-4 and TRBJ2-2; D is undetermined. Germline V gene data show CDR1 as SGHNT and CDR2 as YYREEE (reference sequence). This CDR3 has 16 residues. V was trimmed by 0 bases and J by 2 bases, leaving 11 bases between them. The CDR3, as DNA: TGTGCCAGCAGCTTGGACAGCCTAATTAACACCGGGGAGCTGTTTTTT. It yields the protein CASSLDSLINTGELFF. Full variable domain (remainder filled in from reference TRBV5-4 and TRBJ2-2): ETGVTQSPTHLIKTRGQQVTLRCSSQSGHNTVSWYQQALGQGPQFIFQYYREEENGRGNFPPRFSGLQFPNYSSELNVNALELDDSALYLCASSLDSLINTGELFFGEGSRLTVL.

This sequence joins TRBV5-1 and TRBJ2-7; 9 nucleotides align to TRBD1. The CDR3 is 18 residues long. Germline assignment: CDR1 SGHRS and CDR2 YFSETQ. V trimming: 3 bases; J trimming: 5 bases; junction bases outside the gene matches: 18. Here the CDR3 DNA reads TGCGCCAGCAGCTATAAGCCGGGACAGGGTGCGGGTAGCCACGAGCAGTACTTC. This sequence encodes CASSYKPGQGAGSHEQYF.

This clonotype turned up a few times. The chain has TRBV2 and TRBJ2-7; D is ambiguous. The CDR3 loop spans 15 amino acids. V lost 6 bases to trimming and J lost 0 bases, with 15 bases between them. Germline loops: CDR1 SNHLY, CDR2 FYNNEI. In DNA, the CDR3 is TGTGCCAGCAGCGGAAATCCCCCCCTCTCCTACGAGCAGTACTTC. This gives the protein CASSGNPPLSYEQYF.

The chain uses TRBV5-1 and TRBJ2-1, with TRBD2 identical over 11 bases. Germline V gene data show CDR1 as SGHRS and CDR2 as YFSETQ. The CDR3 totals 17 residues. V shed 4 bases, J shed 0 bases, and the junction held 6 bases outside the gene matches. The CDR3 DNA follows: TGCGCCAGCAGCCAGGGGGGGACTAGCGGCTCCTACAATGAGCAGTTCTTC. Amino acid sequence: CASSQGGTSGSYNEQFF.

This clonotype was seen ten or more times. The chain uses TRBV4-2 and TRBJ2-3; D is perhaps TRBD1 (5 bases). CDR3 size: 13 residues. Germline CDR1 is LGHNA and CDR2 is YNFKEQ. The germline V and J ends were trimmed by 3 bases and 3 bases, with 7 bases remaining between them. Here the CDR3 DNA reads TGTGCCAGCAGCCATGACAGTACAGATACGCAGTATTTT. Translation gives CASSHDSTDTQYF.

V and J are TRBV20-1 and TRBJ2-5; 7 nucleotides match TRBD2. The length of the CDR3 is 14 residues. With V trimmed by 6 bases and J by 4 bases, 11 bases remained unmatched. Germline V gene sequence: CDR1 DFQATT, CDR2 SNEGSKA (reference sequence). The DNA for the CDR3 is TGCAGTGCCGGGGGGACCTTACCTACAGAGACCCAGTACTTC. Its protein product is CSAGGTLPTETQYF.

This clonotype was counted between two and nine times. This chain links TRBV5-1 with TRBJ2-1; TRBD2 agrees at 8 bases. Looked up from germline, CDR1 is SGHRS and CDR2 is YFSETQ. This CDR3 region has 15 residues. J was trimmed by 15 bases and V by 4 bases; bases with no gene match: 18. The CDR3: CASSPRDPGGARLFF. The CDR3 DNA sequence: TGCGCCAGCAGCCCACGGGACCCCGGGGGGGCGAGGTTGTTCTTC.

This clonotype was detected a few times. The rearrangement uses TRBV6-1 and TRBJ2-3; the D call may be TRBD1 or TRBD2 (6 bases each). This CDR3 has 15 amino acids. CDR1 is MNHNS and CDR2 is SASEGT in the germline V gene. Trimming cost V 5 bases and J 4 bases, with 16 bases left between them. The CDR3 spells CASSPRGPAPDTQYF. CDR3 bases: TGTGCCAGCAGTCCTCGGGGGCCCGCCCCAGATACGCAGTATTTT.

This chain uses TRBV20-1 with TRBJ2-3, with a tentative D call TRBD1 (6 bases). The CDR3 has 15 amino acids. Germline-derived CDR1 and CDR2 are DFQATT and SNEGSKA (reference sequence). Trimming stripped 1 base from V and 7 bases from J, with 18 bases between. The CDR3 region has the DNA TGCAGTGCTAGAGCCCCCGTTAAGGGGGTCTATACGCAGTATTTT. Translation: CSARAPVKGVYTQYF.

This clonotype appeared a few times. The rearrangement joins TRBV12-5 to TRBJ2-3; D remains unclear. Germline assignment: CDR1 LGHNT and CDR2 FRNRAP. The ends were cut back, 1 base at V and 0 bases at J, with 5 bases in the middle. The CDR3 spans 14 residues. The CDR3 DNA reads as TGTGCTAGTGGTTTGGCGATTAGCACAGATACGCAGTATTTT. Translation gives CASGLAISTDTQYF.

The gene calls are TRBV12-3 or TRBV12-4 and TRBJ2-1, with D uncertain. Trimming left V 7 bases short and J 4 bases short, with 14 bases between. The CDR3 extends over 14 amino acids. This CDR3 reads CASTPGVPYNEQFF. The CDR3 nucleotides read TGTGCCAGCACCCCAGGAGTCCCGTACAATGAGCAGTTCTTC.

This clonotype was observed a few times. V is TRBV2 and J is TRBJ2-7; 12 nucleotides line up with TRBD2. Germline V gene data show CDR1 as SNHLY and CDR2 as FYNNEI. The CDR3 totals 17 residues. Unmatched junction bases numbered 8, after V lost 2 bases and J lost 3 bases. The CDR3 region is CASSERTSGIGNYEQYV. In DNA, the CDR3 is TGTGCCAGCAGTGAAAGGACTAGCGGGATAGGGAACTACGAGCAGTACGTC.

This clonotype was found a few times. The chain recombines TRBV3-1 with TRBJ2-3; D possibly matches TRBD1 or TRBD2 (6 bases each). The V gene's germline CDR1 is LGHDT and CDR2 YNNKEL (reference sequence). Trimming took 2 bases from V and 3 from J, leaving 18 bases between them. The CDR3 length is 17 residues. This CDR3 is CASSQSGRRRGTDTQYF. The CDR3 bases are TGTGCCAGCAGCCAATCAGGACGAAGGAGGGGGACAGATACGCAGTATTTT.

The chain is built from TRBV7-3 and TRBJ2-7; D gene uncertain. The CDR3 covers 13 residues. V lost 3 bases to trimming and J lost 7 bases, with 13 bases between them. Germline V gene data show CDR1 as SGHTA and CDR2 as FQGTGA. The CDR3 DNA reads as TGTGCCAGCAGCTTGGCGAAGATGGGGGAGCAGTACTTC. It is translated as CASSLAKMGEQYF. The whole variable domain, filled in from reference TRBV7-3 and TRBJ2-7, reads GAGVSQTPSNKVTEKGKYVELRCDPISGHTALYWYRQSLGQGPEFLIYFQGTGAADDSGLPNDRFFAVRPEGSVSTLKIQRTERGDSAVYLCASSLAKMGEQYFGPGTRLTVT.

The rearrangement joins TRBV9 to TRBJ2-1, with TRBD2 identical over 10 bases. With 0 bases clipped from V and 10 bases from J, the junction kept 7 bases outside the gene matches. CDR1 is SGDLS, CDR2 YYNGEE, per germline. CDR3 size: 15 residues. CDR3 loop: CASSVGLAGVWEQFF. Here the CDR3 DNA reads TGTGCCAGCAGCGTAGGGCTAGCGGGAGTTTGGGAGCAGTTCTTC.

The V call is TRBV20-1, the J call TRBJ2-3, with D perhaps TRBD1 (6 bases). The length of the CDR3 is 15 residues. Germline CDR1 DFQATT, CDR2 SNEGSKA (reference sequence). Deletions cut 2 bases from V and 0 bases from J, with 12 bases between. The CDR3: CSARRYRASTDTQYF. CDR3 in DNA: TGCAGTGCTAGACGATACAGGGCTAGCACAGATACGCAGTATTTT.

The chain joins TRBV7-2 to TRBJ2-7; D is ambiguous. CDR3 length: 15 residues. The V and J ends lost 2 bases and 3 bases respectively, with 14 bases between them. Germline V gives CDR1 SGHTA, CDR2 FQGNSA. CDR3 sequence: CASSLSTRTRYEQYF. The CDR3 region has the DNA TGTGCCAGCAGCTTATCGACCCGTACCCGCTACGAGCAGTACTTC.

This clonotype showed up just a few times. The chain recombines TRBV5-1 with TRBJ2-2, with D tentatively TRBD2 (5 bases). Germline V gives CDR1 SGHRS, CDR2 YFSETQ. CDR3 length: 16 amino acids. V dropped 5 bases and J dropped 5 bases, with 19 bases sitting between them. The CDR3 loop reads CASRSNPAGGTGELFF. CDR3 coding DNA: TGCGCCAGCAGATCAAACCCGGCAGGCGGGACCGGGGAGCTGTTTTTT.

In this sample, this clonotype turned up a few times. CDR3 in amino acids: CASSQVDQPQHF. CDR3 in DNA: TGCGCCAGCAGCCAAGTAGATCAGCCCCAGCATTTT. The chain uses TRBV4-1 and TRBJ1-5; no definite D call. Per germline, CDR1 MGHRA and CDR2 YSYEKL. The CDR3 is 12 amino acids. Trimming removed 1 base from V and 5 bases from J, with 3 bases in between.

This clonotype appeared a few times. The J gene is TRBJ2-1, the V gene TRBV20-1; 8 bases are shared with TRBD1. Germline CDR1 DFQATT, CDR2 SNEGSKA (reference sequence). The CDR3 is made up of 15 amino acids. V shed 6 bases, J shed 6 bases, and the junction held 13 bases outside the gene matches. As DNA, the CDR3 is TGCAGTGCGATCCCGACAGGGGCGAATTTCAATGAGCAGTTCTTC. Its translation is CSAIPTGANFNEQFF.

This clonotype was observed many times. This sequence joins TRBV4-1 and TRBJ2-1, with D possibly being TRBD1 (5 bases). The CDR3 consists of 13 residues. V lost 0 bases to trimming and J lost 10 bases, with 10 bases between them. In germline, CDR1 is MGHRA, CDR2 YSYEKL. CDR3 nucleotide sequence: TGCGCCAGCAGCCAAGATCAGGGTAGGGAGCAGTTCTTC. Translation gives CASSQDQGREQFF.

On this clonotype: A read error may produce the germline difference seen at one junction end. The chain is built from TRBV5-1 and TRBJ2-1, with D unclear. Germline V gives CDR1 SGHRS, CDR2 YFSETQ. CDR3 length: 11 amino acids. CDR3 coding DNA: TGCGCCAGCACCTTGGTTGGTGAGCAGTTCTTC. It specifies CASTLVGEQFF. Full variable domain (remainder filled in from reference TRBV5-1 and TRBJ2-1): KAGVTQTPRYLIKTRGQQVTLSCSPISGHRSVSWYQQTPGQGLQFLFEYFSETQRNKGNFPGRFSGRQFSNSRSEMNVSTLELGDSALYLCASTLVGEQFFGPGTRLTVL.

The rearrangement joins TRBV5-1 to TRBJ2-1; D is uncertain. Per germline, CDR1 SGHRS and CDR2 YFSETQ. The CDR3 has 14 amino acids. V lost 6 bases, J lost 7 bases, and 17 bases lay in between. CDR3 in DNA: TGCGCCAGCACCCTAGGATTTAGTGGTAATGAGCAGTTCTTC. This encodes CASTLGFSGNEQFF.

The rearrangement links TRBV5-1 to TRBJ2-1; D is uncertain. The germline CDR1 and CDR2 sequences are SGHRS and YFSETQ. V lost 4 bases and J lost 0, with 14 bases in between. The CDR3 totals 16 residues. The DNA of the CDR3 is TGCGCCAGCAGCAGGTCCTTCCAGAGCTCCTACAATGAGCAGTTCTTC. Amino acid sequence: CASSRSFQSSYNEQFF.

In this sample, this clonotype turned up a few times. The rearrangement links TRBV11-2 to TRBJ2-7; TRBD2 aligns across 10 bases. There are 16 residues in the CDR3. Germline-derived CDR1 and CDR2 are SGHAT and FQNNGV. J was trimmed by 0 bases and V by 4 bases; bases with no gene match: 6. The CDR3 DNA reads TGTGCCAGCAGCTCAGTAGCGGGGGGTAGCTCCTACGAGCAGTACGTC. Its protein is CASSSVAGGSSYEQYV.

V usage is TRBV27 and J usage is TRBJ2-1; no clear D. Germline loops: CDR1 MNHEY, CDR2 SMNVEV (reference sequence). V was trimmed by 2 bases and J by 1 base, leaving 6 bases between them. This CDR3 is 14 amino acids long. Here the CDR3 reads CASSLARSYNEQFF. The DNA for the CDR3 is TGTGCCAGCAGTTTAGCAAGGTCCTACAATGAGCAGTTCTTC.

This sequence joins TRBV27 and TRBJ2-1; D is undetermined. Trimming left V 1 base short and J 4 bases short, with 2 bases between. Germline lookup yields CDR1 MNHEY and CDR2 SMNVEV (reference sequence). This CDR3 spans 12 amino acids. The CDR3 nucleotides are TGTGCCAGCAGTTTATGTTACAATGAGCAGTTCTTC. This gives the protein CASSLCYNEQFF.